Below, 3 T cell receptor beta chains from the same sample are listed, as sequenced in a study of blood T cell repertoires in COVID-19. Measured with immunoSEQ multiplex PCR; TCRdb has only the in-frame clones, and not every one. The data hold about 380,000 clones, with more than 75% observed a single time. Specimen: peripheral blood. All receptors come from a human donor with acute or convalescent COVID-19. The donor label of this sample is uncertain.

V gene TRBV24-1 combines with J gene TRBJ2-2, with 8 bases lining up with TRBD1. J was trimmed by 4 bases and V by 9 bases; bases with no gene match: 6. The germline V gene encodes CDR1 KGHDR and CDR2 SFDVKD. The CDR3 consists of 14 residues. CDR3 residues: CATQETGATGELFF. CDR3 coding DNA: TGTGCCACCCAAGAGACAGGGGCCACCGGGGAGCTGTTTTTT.

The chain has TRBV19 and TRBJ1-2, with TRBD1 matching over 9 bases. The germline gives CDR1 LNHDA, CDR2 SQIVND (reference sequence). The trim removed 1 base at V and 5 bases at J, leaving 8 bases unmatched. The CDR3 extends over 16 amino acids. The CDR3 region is CASSIVTGTGNYGYTF. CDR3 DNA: TGTGCCAGTAGTATAGTCACCGGGACAGGGAATTATGGCTACACCTTC.

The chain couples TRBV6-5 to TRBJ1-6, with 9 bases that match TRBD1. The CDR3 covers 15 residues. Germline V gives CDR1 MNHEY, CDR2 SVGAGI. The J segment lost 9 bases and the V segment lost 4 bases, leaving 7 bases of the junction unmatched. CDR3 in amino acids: CASSFVTGGVSPLHF. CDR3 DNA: TGTGCCAGCAGTTTCGTGACAGGGGGTGTTTCACCCCTCCACTTT.